Following are 8 T cell receptor beta chains from one sample sequenced in a study of CD4 T cells in relation to SARS-CoV-2 and coronaviruses. CD4+ T cells from unexposed donors were obtained before the COVID-19 pandemic (2011-2018). CD4+ T cells were isolated from the cells after around eleven days of culture. TCRdb's copy holds only in-frame clones and misses some; the assay was immunoSEQ multiplex PCR. The top ten hold around a fifth of the sample, which has roughly 25,000 clones, over 60% seen once. No antigens are known for them. Material: CD4+ T cells from PBMCs, cultured in vitro. The receptors shown here come from a human donor in good health.

In nucleotides, the CDR3 is TGCGCCAGCAGCCAAGATAGCGGGGGGGCCAATGAGCAGTTCTTC. This gives the protein CASSQDSGGANEQFF. This chain links TRBV4-1 with TRBJ2-1; TRBD2 agrees at 11 bases. Trimming took 0 bases from V and 6 from J; bases not matched to a gene: 1. The CDR3 runs 15 residues. Germline lookup yields CDR1 MGHRA and CDR2 YSYEKL.

J is TRBJ1-3 and V is TRBV11-2; TRBD1 matches 9 bases. The ends lost 4 bases at V and 4 bases at J; junction bases unmatched: 5. The CDR3 has 15 amino acids. CDR1 SGHAT and CDR2 FQNNGV come from the germline V gene. This CDR3 is CASSSGTGTGNTIYF. The CDR3 DNA reads as TGTGCCAGCAGCTCCGGGACAGGGACAGGAAACACCATATATTTT.

The count of this clone is one. V is TRBV5-1 and J is TRBJ2-7; possible D gene TRBD2, 5 bases. The germline CDR1 and CDR2 sequences are SGHRS and YFSETQ. The CDR3 loop spans 15 amino acids. Trimming cost V 5 bases and J 0 bases, with 15 bases left between them. CDR3 sequence reads: CASRLDSSSSYEQYF. In DNA, the CDR3 is TGCGCCAGCAGACTGGACTCCTCAAGCTCCTACGAGCAGTACTTC.

The CDR3 bases are TGTGCTAGTGGGGAGGGGGGTGAAGCTTTCTTT. This translates into CASGEGGEAFF. The chain recombines TRBV12-5 with TRBJ1-1, with D perhaps matching TRBD1 (6 bases). V lost 6 bases and J 7 bases, leaving 9 bases between the germline ends. The CDR3 spans 11 residues. Germline V gene sequence: CDR1 LGHNT, CDR2 FRNRAP.

This clone was counted once. This chain links TRBV9 with TRBJ2-1; TRBD2 aligns across 7 bases. The CDR3 is 15 residues long. Germline V gene lookup returns CDR1 SGDLS and CDR2 YYNGEE. J gave up 3 bases and V 0 bases, and 3 bases lay outside the gene matches. CDR3 region: CASSVGGGSYNEQFF. CDR3 sequence (DNA): TGTGCCAGCAGCGTAGGGGGAGGGAGCTACAATGAGCAGTTCTTC.

Only one count was recorded for this clone. CDR3 sequence reads: CASSSYGGVVGNEKLFF. CDR3 nucleotide sequence: TGTGCCAGCAGCTCCTACGGGGGGGTGGTGGGGAATGAAAAACTGTTTTTT. The rearrangement links TRBV7-2 to TRBJ1-4, with D possibly TRBD1 on 5 matching bases. Germline-derived CDR1 and CDR2 are SGHTA and FQGNSA. CDR3 length: 17 residues. The ends were cut back, 4 bases at V and 5 bases at J, with 20 bases in the middle.

V usage is TRBV10-3 and J usage is TRBJ2-5, with 9 bases that match TRBD2. This CDR3 has 14 amino acids. J lost 4 bases, V lost 6 bases, and 6 bases had no gene match. Germline V gene lookup returns CDR1 ENHRY and CDR2 SYGVKD. CDR3: CAISRGGEGETQYF. The CDR3 DNA reads as TGTGCCATCAGCCGCGGGGGGGAGGGAGAGACCCAGTACTTC.

About this clone itself: One end of the junction fails to match germline, which may point to a read error. J is TRBJ2-3 and V is TRBV19; 11 bases match TRBD2. Germline values: CDR1 LNHDA, CDR2 SQIVND (reference sequence). The CDR3 totals 13 residues. CDR3 coding DNA: TGTGCCAGTAGGACCACGACTAGCGGGATTCCCCATTTT. Its translation: CASRTTTSGIPHF.